The rows below give T cell receptor beta chains drawn from one sample of a study of shared clonotypes between healthy human individuals. The repertoire was sequenced with immunoSEQ multiplex PCR; TCRdb's copy has only in-frame clones and lacks some. The data show millions of clones, roughly 95% seen once. Input material: naive CD8+ T cells sorted from blood. The source is a young man in good health. Each CDR3 is given with its conserved first and last residue. Fields, in order: CDR3 protein, CDR3 DNA, clone size, V gene, J gene, D gene. The D gene is left open where the match is weak. A row's size may be missing; if present it is once, few, many or a size class.

CASGDSGSSYEQYF	TGTGCCAGCGGGGATAGCGGGTCCTCCTACGAGCAGTACTTC	once	TRBV28	TRBJ2-7	TRBD2
CASSVGGAGLVYEQYF	TGTGCCAGCAGCGTGGGGGGCGCAGGGTTAGTCTACGAGCAGTACTTC	.	TRBV9	TRBJ2-7	.
CASSLSVAVHYEQYF	TGTGCCAGCAGTTTATCGGTAGCGGTCCACTACGAGCAGTACTTC	.	TRBV27	TRBJ2-7	.
CASSYNRQGFGEQYF	TGTGCCAGCAGTTACAATAGACAGGGGTTCGGCGAGCAGTACTTC	.	TRBV6-5	TRBJ2-7	TRBD1
CASSRLSSYNEQFF	TGTGCCAGCAGCCGACTTAGCTCCTACAATGAGCAGTTCTTC	.	TRBV5-6	TRBJ2-1	.
CASSLGFGTSYEQYF	TGTGCCAGCTCCCTAGGGTTCGGGACGTCCTACGAGCAGTACTTC	.	TRBV7-9	TRBJ2-7	.
CAWSDGAEAFF	TGTGCCTGGAGTGACGGGGCTGAAGCTTTCTTT	.	TRBV30	TRBJ1-1	.
CASSPPLEGSNQPQHF	TGTGCCAGCAGCCCCCCCCTTGAGGGTAGCAATCAGCCCCAGCATTTT	.	TRBV7-3	TRBJ1-5	.
CASSLTSGVRDTQYF	TGTGCCAGCAGCCTGACTAGCGGGGTTAGAGATACGCAGTATTTT	.	TRBV25-1	TRBJ2-3	TRBD2
CASSPIGTEASDTQYF	TGTGCCAGCAGCCCGATAGGGACAGAAGCCTCAGATACGCAGTATTTT	.	TRBV7-2	TRBJ2-3	TRBD1
CASSWGDRVSPLHF	TGTGCCAGCAGCTGGGGGGACAGGGTTTCACCCCTCCACTTT	.	TRBV5-6	TRBJ1-6	TRBD1
CASSLAGQGFF	TGTGCCAGCAGCTTAGCGGGTCAGGGTTTCTTT	.	TRBV13	TRBJ1-1	.
CASTLQGSYNEQFF	TGTGCCAGCACCCTACAGGGATCCTACAATGAGCAGTTCTTC	.	TRBV27	TRBJ2-1	.
CASSDGTSGSGYEQYF	TGTGCCAGCAGTGACGGGACTAGCGGGAGCGGGTACGAGCAGTACTTC	.	TRBV27	TRBJ2-7	TRBD2